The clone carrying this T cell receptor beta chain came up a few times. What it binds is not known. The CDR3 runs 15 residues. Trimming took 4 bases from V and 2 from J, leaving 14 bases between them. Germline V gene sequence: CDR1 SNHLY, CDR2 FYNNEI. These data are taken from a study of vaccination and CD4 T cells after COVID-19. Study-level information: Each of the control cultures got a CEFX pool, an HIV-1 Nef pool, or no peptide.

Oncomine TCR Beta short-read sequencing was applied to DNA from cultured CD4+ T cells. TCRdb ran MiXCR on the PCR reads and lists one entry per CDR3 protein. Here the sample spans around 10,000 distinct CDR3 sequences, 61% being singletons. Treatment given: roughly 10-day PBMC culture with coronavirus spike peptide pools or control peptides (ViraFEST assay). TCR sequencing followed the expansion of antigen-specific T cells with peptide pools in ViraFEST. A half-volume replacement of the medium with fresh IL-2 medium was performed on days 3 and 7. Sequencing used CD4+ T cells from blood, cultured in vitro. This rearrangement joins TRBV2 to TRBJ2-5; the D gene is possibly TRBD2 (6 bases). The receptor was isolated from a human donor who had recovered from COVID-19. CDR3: CASSASGLEQETQYF. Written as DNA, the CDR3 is TGTGCCAGCAGTGCCAGCGGGTTGGAACAAGAGACCCAGTACTTC.